Included here is one T cell receptor beta chain sequence, with context. No antigen is known for it. This entry comes from a study of cytomegalovirus exposure and HLA in healthy donors. Unrecorded immune exposures were likely, despite nominal health at sampling. In the PCR, 60 Vbeta and 13 Jbeta primers were used. Original data processing: The count from a later analysis was about 80 million unique TCR beta chains, 9 million to 12 million of them shared. The assay was immunoSEQ multiplex PCR, and TCRdb's table has in-frame clones only and misses some. V and J calls and clone size come straight from that table; D and trimming were deduced from the DNA. The sample yields 85,000 to 100,000 clones, roughly 63% seen once. Whole-study results and caveats: In a later analysis, at a false discovery rate of 0.05, 16,951 TCR beta sequences were associated with HLA alleles. With later analysis, a missense DCLRE1C variant became linked to TCR beta V- and J-gene trimming.

V was clipped by 1 base and J by 6 bases; unmatched bases: 7. The CDR3 has 16 amino acids. Looked up from germline, CDR1 is SGHTA and CDR2 is FQGNSA. This TCR was recovered from a woman in her twenties or thirties in good health and CMV-seronegative. The chain carries TRBV7-2 and TRBJ2-2; 8 bases align to TRBD1. The source material was PBMCs. The CDR3 spells CASSLGPGQGAGELFF. CDR3 DNA: TGTGCCAGCAGCTTAGGGCCCGGACAGGGAGCCGGGGAGCTGTTTTTT.